Listed here is a single T cell receptor (beta chain). Its antigen is unknown. The record has no base qualities; no much larger clone is one base away. The sample comes from a study of chemoradiotherapy in HPV16-positive cancers (dated 2022 in TCRdb). Background on the whole study: Candidate HPV-specific T-cell clones and common TCR motifs were defined through functional T-cell assays on cells from a couple of HPV16-positive patients. The candidate HPV-specific TCRs and motifs were then tracked in TCR repertoires from 86 patients with HPV-related cancers. Whether T-cell immunity against the HPV oncoproteins E6 and E7 changes during chemoradiotherapy and whether survival is affected by this immunity were examined in the study.

The V and J ends are trimmed by 7 bases and 6 bases, leaving 12 bases between them. Spanning cysteine to phenylalanine, the CDR3 consists of 13 amino acids. Only the CDR3 DNA stays, 39 bases, in frame from base 1. CDR1 and CDR2, per the germline V gene, are LGHNA and YNFKEQ. Broad study findings and their caveats: Expansion of candidate HPV-specific clones and E7-related TCR motifs was observed in the tumor microenvironment during treatment, whereas no such expansion was observed for non-HPV-specific T cells. In HPV16-positive patients, expansion of HPV-responsive T cells during chemoradiotherapy was associated with improved recurrence-free survival. The functional definition of HPV-specific T cells was derived from only a couple of HPV16-positive patients, and the survival association was reported for HPV16-positive patients.

Receptor libraries were prepared by the immunoSEQ multiplex PCR assay. Imported from immuneACCESS, the table was reduced by TCRdb to in-frame sequences with V and J called. These copies leave out some clones; in studies compared against another copy, an unresolved V gene accounts for under half, and the cause of the remainder is not known. The sample table holds 1,500 to 2,500 clones, of which around 80% were seen once. The leading ten clones occupy around a tenth of the sample. Repertoires were sampled multiple times during chemoradiotherapy, which allowed clonal expansion in the tumor microenvironment to be followed.

Sample: tumor tissue, taken from a patient who underwent chemoradiotherapy. The receptor comes from a human donor with HPV-associated anogenital cancer. The chain joins TRBV4-2 to TRBJ2-2; the D gene lacks a confident call. The CDR3 corresponds to CASNVYGAGELFF. The DNA sequence reads TGTGCCAGCAATGTATATGGGGCCGGGGAGCTGTTTTTT.